The 22 T cell receptor beta chains in this list originate from one sample, sequenced in a study of tumor and adjacent non-tumor tissue in lung cancer. A modified ARM-PCR protocol with three rounds of nested PCR amplified TCRbeta. Using its own MiXCR run on the multiplex PCR reads, TCRdb lists one record per CDR3 protein. The profile shows 75,000 to 95,000 distinct CDR3 sequences, approximately 73% of them singletons. This sample's RNA came from whole unsorted tissue. This non-tumor lung sample came from over 3 cm beyond the tumor edge. Input material: distant non-tumor lung tissue. All receptors come from a woman aged 45-65 years with non-small cell lung cancer.

A note on this clonotype: A junction end diverges from the germline sequence, so it may reflect a read error. The J gene is TRBJ1-6, the V gene TRBV11-2; 9 bases map to TRBD1. There are 15 residues in the CDR3. Germline CDR1 SGHAT, CDR2 FQNNGV. DNA for the CDR3: TGTGCCAGCAGCCCGACGACAGGGGGACGGTCATCCCTCCTCTTT. It is translated as CASSPTTGGRSSLLF.

This clonotype was picked up one time. At one of its ends the junction is not consistent with the germline gene, which may arise from a read error. The chain is built from TRBV12-3 or TRBV12-4 and TRBJ2-7, with TRBD2 identical over 11 bases. This CDR3 region has 18 residues. The CDR3 loop reads CASSPTTHGLAGSYKQYF. As DNA, the CDR3 is TGTGCCAGCAGTCCTACCACCCACGGACTAGCGGGCTCCTACAAGCAATACTTC.

The chain carries TRBV20-1 and TRBJ2-1; TRBD2 matches at 8 bases. CDR3 length: 13 amino acids. The germline gives CDR1 DFQATT, CDR2 SNEGSKA (reference sequence). V lost 7 bases and J lost 9; bases outside the gene matches: 11. The CDR3 sequence is CSVMRREAGEQFF. The DNA of the CDR3 is TGCAGTGTCATGAGGCGGGAGGCGGGTGAGCAGTTCTTC.

Notes on this clonotype: It is likely a read error, because the conserved phenylalanine at the end of the CDR3 is missing. V usage is TRBV7-2 and J usage is TRBJ2-7, with TRBD2 identical over 10 bases. In germline, CDR1 is SGHTA, CDR2 FQGNSA. The CDR3 has 17 residues. CDR3 sequence reads: CASSHRSSGRIPYVQYL. Written as DNA, the CDR3 is TGTGCCAGCAGCCATCGGAGTAGCGGGAGGATTCCCTACGTGCAGTACTTA.

As regards this clonotype: One end of the junction varies from germline; a read error may be responsible. The chain uses TRBV6-6 and TRBJ2-7; TRBD2 matches at 7 bases. Germline values: CDR1 MNHNY, CDR2 SVGAGI (reference sequence). The CDR3 is 13 residues long. CDR3 DNA sequence: TGTGCCACCAATTACTCCGGGGACTACGAACAGTACTTC. Amino acids: CATNYSGDYEQYF.

On this clonotype: Germline and junction disagree at one end, which may indicate a read error. The chain has TRBV29-1 and TRBJ1-1; D may be TRBD1 (5 bases). Germline V gene lookup returns CDR1 SQVTM and CDR2 ANQGSEA. The CDR3 runs to 16 residues. DNA for the CDR3: TGCAGCGTGGAAGGGACCCCGACCGCTTTAGACGCCGAAACTTTCTTT. Translating gives CSVEGTPTALDAETFF.

CDR3 protein: CASSVLAATDTQYF. The DNA of the CDR3 is TGTGCCAGCAGTGTACTAGCAGCAACAGATACGCAGTATTTT. V usage is TRBV6-2 or TRBV6-3 and J usage is TRBJ2-3; D is perhaps TRBD2 (6 bases). Germline V CDR1 and CDR2: MNHEY, SVGEGT. The CDR3 spans 14 residues. V was trimmed by 5 bases and J by 3 bases, leaving 12 bases between them.

Points on this clonotype: This clone may be a read error of a much larger clone one base away. This chain connects TRBV12-5 to TRBJ2-3; TRBD1 matches 7 bases. V trimming: 7 bases; J trimming: 2 bases; junction bases outside the gene matches: 9. This CDR3 is built from 15 residues. Germline CDR1 is LGHNT and CDR2 is FRNRAP. CDR3 DNA: TGTGCTAGTGCCCCGTACAGGGGCCTCACAGATACGCAGTATTTT. Its protein is CASAPYRGLTDTQYF.

Remarks on this clonotype: Because it lacks the conserved phenylalanine or tryptophan at the end, this CDR3 is likely a read error. The rearrangement links TRBV29-1 to TRBJ2-2; TRBD2 aligns across 9 bases. Germline V lookup: CDR1 SQVTM, CDR2 ANQGSEA. Trimming took 0 bases from V and 9 from J; bases not matched to a gene: 17. This CDR3 region has 18 residues. CDR3 sequence reads: CSVEDEGISGSFPRELFS. CDR3 sequence (DNA): TGCAGCGTTGAAGACGAAGGAATTAGCGGGAGTTTTCCCAGGGAGCTGTTTTCT.

This clonotype was counted a single time. The CDR3 DNA sequence: TGTGCCAGCAGGATCTCCCTTTTCGACAGAGTCTACGAGCAGTACTTC. Protein product: CASRISLFDRVYEQYF. The V gene is TRBV5-5, the J gene TRBJ2-7; D might be TRBD1 (5 bases). CDR3 length equals 16 residues. The ends were cut back, 5 bases at V and 3 bases at J, with 21 bases in the middle. CDR1 is SGHKS and CDR2 is YYEKEE in the germline V gene (reference sequence).

The gene calls are TRBV4-2 and TRBJ2-7; maybe TRBD2 (6 bases). The CDR3 sequence is 15 residues long. Per germline, CDR1 LGHNA and CDR2 YNFKEQ. The germline V and J ends were trimmed by 5 bases and 7 bases, with 21 bases remaining between them. The CDR3 loop is CASSGDSGNAHEQYF. For the CDR3, the DNA is TGTGCCAGCAGCGGGGACTCCGGTAACGCCCATGAGCAGTACTTC.

A remark on this clonotype: One end of the junction varies from germline; a read error may be responsible. The chain carries TRBV4-1 and TRBJ2-3; 11 nucleotides match TRBD2. The CDR3 extends over 16 amino acids. CDR1 and CDR2 (germline): MGHRA, YSYEKL. The CDR3 sequence: CASSHSLAGDTVTQSF. The CDR3 DNA reads TGCGCCAGCAGCCATTCACTAGCGGGGGACACAGTTACGCAGTCTTTT.

To note about this clonotype: The junction and the germline gene differ at one end; a read error may be behind it. Here the CDR3 reads CSVVGDSSKETQNF. CDR3 bases: TGCAGCGTTGTAGGGGACAGTTCCAAAGAGACCCAGAACTTC. This chain uses TRBV29-1 with TRBJ2-5; 7 bases align to TRBD1. CDR3 length: 14 residues. The germline CDR1 and CDR2 sequences are SQVTM and ANQGSEA.

Ten or more counts support this clonotype. A much larger clone lies one base from this, so it may be a read error. Likely a read error: the CDR3 ends without its conserved phenylalanine or tryptophan. The chain recombines TRBV29-1 with TRBJ1-1; no firm D call. The V gene's germline CDR1 is SQVTM and CDR2 ANQGSEA. V was cut by 3 bases and J by 1 base, with 9 bases left in between. This CDR3 contains 13 residues. The CDR3, as DNA: TGCAGCGTTGAGAAGGAGACGAACACTGAAGCTTTCCTT. It encodes CSVEKETNTEAFL.

This clonotype has just a few counts. Compared with germline, one end of the junction differs, possibly owing to a read error. This rearrangement joins TRBV5-1 to TRBJ2-7; possible D gene TRBD2, 6 bases. The germline gives CDR1 SGHRS, CDR2 YFSETQ. The CDR3 consists of 16 residues. This CDR3 is CVSSREGGTSSNEQYF. The CDR3 nucleotides read TGCGTCAGCAGCCGGGAAGGCGGGACCTCCTCCAACGAGCAGTATTTC.

A remark on this clonotype: Germline is not matched at one junction end, which may reflect a read error. V gene TRBV29-1 combines with J gene TRBJ2-7; 10 bases align to TRBD2. The CDR3 contains 14 residues. Germline CDR1 SQVTM, CDR2 ANQGSEA. The chain's CDR3 is CSFVSGRAIHEQYF. DNA of the CDR3: TGTAGCTTCGTCAGCGGGAGGGCAATCCACGAGCAATACTTC.

With regard to this clonotype: The conserved final phenylalanine or tryptophan is absent from the CDR3, which likely points to a read error. V gene TRBV30 combines with J gene TRBJ2-7; D is unclear. In germline, CDR1 is GTSNPN, CDR2 SVGIG (reference sequence). Trimming removed 8 bases at V and 3 bases at J, with 17 bases between. The CDR3 runs 13 residues. The CDR3 spells CAIRGLGYYEQYL. The DNA of the CDR3 is TGTGCCATCCGTGGTTTGGGTTACTACGAGCAGTACCTC.

With regard to this clonotype: One end of the junction varies from germline; a read error may be responsible. The CDR3 sequence: CASRTGLQAGDLFF. Written as DNA, the CDR3 is TGTGCCAGCAGAACAGGGCTCCAAGCCGGGGACCTGTTTTTT. The chain recombines TRBV6-5 with TRBJ2-2; perhaps TRBD1 as D (6 bases). Germline V CDR1 and CDR2: MNHEY, SVGAGI. This CDR3 is built from 14 residues.

This clonotype was detected many times. V gene TRBV5-5 combines with J gene TRBJ2-7, with D tentatively TRBD2 (5 bases). The CDR3 contains 17 residues. Trimming left V 4 bases short and J 5 bases short, with 25 bases between. Germline-derived CDR1 and CDR2 are SGHKS and YYEKEE (reference sequence). This chain's CDR3 is CASSLEVVLQSLDEQYF. DNA for the CDR3: TGTGCCAGCAGCCTGGAGGTGGTTCTACAGTCCCTGGACGAGCAGTACTTC.

This clonotype has only a few counts. This sequence joins TRBV20-1 and TRBJ1-3; 7 bases fit TRBD1. The germline V gene has CDR1 DFQATT and CDR2 SNEGSKA (reference sequence). The CDR3 has 15 amino acids. J was trimmed by 2 bases and V by 2 bases; bases with no gene match: 6. The CDR3 protein is CSARPPGQTGNTIYF. As DNA, the CDR3 is TGCAGTGCTAGACCCCCGGGACAGACTGGAAACACCATATATTTT.

This rearrangement joins TRBV29-1 to TRBJ2-2; TRBD1 is a possible D gene (5 bases). Per germline, CDR1 SQVTM and CDR2 ANQGSEA. This CDR3 comprises 12 residues. V dropped 3 bases and J dropped 6 bases, with 8 bases sitting between them. DNA for the CDR3: TGCAGCGTTGAGATCAGGGCCGGGGAGCTGTTTTTT. As protein: CSVEIRAGELFF.

About this clonotype: The conserved final phenylalanine or tryptophan is absent from the CDR3, which likely points to a read error. The V and J genes are TRBV6-1 and TRBJ1-4; TRBD1 is a possible D gene (6 bases). The V gene lost 7 bases and the J gene lost 7 bases, with 19 bases spanning the gap. Per the germline V gene, CDR1 is MNHNS and CDR2 is SASEGT. This CDR3 spans 15 amino acids. The CDR3 loop reads CASTSRDTICEKLFS. The DNA for the CDR3 is TGTGCCAGCACTTCACGGGACACTATTTGTGAAAAACTGTTTTCT.